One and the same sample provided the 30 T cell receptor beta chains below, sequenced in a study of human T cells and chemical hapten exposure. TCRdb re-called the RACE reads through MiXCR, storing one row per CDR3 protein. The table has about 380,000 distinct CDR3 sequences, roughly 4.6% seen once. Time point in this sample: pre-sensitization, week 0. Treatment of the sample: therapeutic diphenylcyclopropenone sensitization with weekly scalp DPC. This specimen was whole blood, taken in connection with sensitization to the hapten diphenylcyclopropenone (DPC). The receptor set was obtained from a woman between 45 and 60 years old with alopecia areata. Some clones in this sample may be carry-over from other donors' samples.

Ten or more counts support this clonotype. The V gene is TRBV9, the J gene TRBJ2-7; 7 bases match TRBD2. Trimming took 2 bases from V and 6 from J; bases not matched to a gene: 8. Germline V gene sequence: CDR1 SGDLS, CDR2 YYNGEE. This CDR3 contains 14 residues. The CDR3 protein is CASSVQSSGSEQYF. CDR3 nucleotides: TGTGCCAGCAGCGTTCAGTCTAGCGGCAGCGAGCAGTACTTC.

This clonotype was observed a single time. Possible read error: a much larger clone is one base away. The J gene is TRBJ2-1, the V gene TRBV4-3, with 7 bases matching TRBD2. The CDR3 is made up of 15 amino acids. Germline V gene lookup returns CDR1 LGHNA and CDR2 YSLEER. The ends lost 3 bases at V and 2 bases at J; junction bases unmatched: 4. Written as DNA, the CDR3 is TGCGCCAGCAGCCAGAGACTAGCTCCCTACAATGAGCAGTTCTTC. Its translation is CASSQRLAPYNEQFF.

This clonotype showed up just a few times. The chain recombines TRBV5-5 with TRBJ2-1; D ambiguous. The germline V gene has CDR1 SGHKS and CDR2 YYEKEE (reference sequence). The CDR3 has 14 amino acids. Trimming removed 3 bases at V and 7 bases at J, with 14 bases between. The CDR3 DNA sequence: TGTGCCAGCAGCTCTCCCCCGGCCAATAATGAGCAGTTCTTC. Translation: CASSSPPANNEQFF.

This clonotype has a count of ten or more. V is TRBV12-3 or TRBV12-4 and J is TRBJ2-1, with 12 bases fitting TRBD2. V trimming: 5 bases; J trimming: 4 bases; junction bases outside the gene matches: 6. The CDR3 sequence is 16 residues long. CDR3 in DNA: TGTGCCAGCAGTCCGAGACTAGCGGGGGCTTACAATGAGCAGTTCTTC. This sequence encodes CASSPRLAGAYNEQFF.

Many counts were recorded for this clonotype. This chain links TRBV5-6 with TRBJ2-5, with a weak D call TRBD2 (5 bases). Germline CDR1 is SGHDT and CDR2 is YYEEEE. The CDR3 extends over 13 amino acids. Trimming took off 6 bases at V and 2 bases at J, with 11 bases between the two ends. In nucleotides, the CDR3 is TGTGCCAGCACCAAAGAGGGACAAGAGACCCAGTACTTC. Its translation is CASTKEGQETQYF. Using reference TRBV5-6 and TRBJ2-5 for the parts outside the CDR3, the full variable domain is DAGVTQSPTHLIKTRGQQVTLRCSPKSGHDTVSWYQQALGQGPQFIFQYYEEEERQRGNFPDRFSGHQFPNYSSELNVNALLLGDSALYLCASTKEGQETQYFGPGTRLLVL.

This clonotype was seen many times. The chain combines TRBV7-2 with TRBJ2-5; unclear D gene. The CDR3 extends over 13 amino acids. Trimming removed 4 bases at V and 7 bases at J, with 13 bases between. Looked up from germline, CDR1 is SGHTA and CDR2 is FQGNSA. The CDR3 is CASSYQWEGTQYF. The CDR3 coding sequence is TGTGCCAGCAGCTACCAGTGGGAAGGGACCCAGTACTTC.

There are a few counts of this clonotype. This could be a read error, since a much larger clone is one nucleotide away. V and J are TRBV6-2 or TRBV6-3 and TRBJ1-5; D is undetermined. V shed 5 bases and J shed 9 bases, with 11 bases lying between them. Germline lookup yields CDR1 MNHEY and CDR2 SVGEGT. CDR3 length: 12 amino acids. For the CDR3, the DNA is TGTGCCAGCAGTGCTTTAGATCGGCCCCAGCATTTT. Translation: CASSALDRPQHF.

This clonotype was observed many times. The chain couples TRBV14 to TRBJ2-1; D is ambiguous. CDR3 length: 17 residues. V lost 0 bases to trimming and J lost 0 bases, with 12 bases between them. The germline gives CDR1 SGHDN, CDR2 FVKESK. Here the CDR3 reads CASSQDPPQSSYNEQFF. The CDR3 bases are TGTGCCAGCAGCCAAGATCCCCCTCAAAGCTCCTACAATGAGCAGTTCTTC.

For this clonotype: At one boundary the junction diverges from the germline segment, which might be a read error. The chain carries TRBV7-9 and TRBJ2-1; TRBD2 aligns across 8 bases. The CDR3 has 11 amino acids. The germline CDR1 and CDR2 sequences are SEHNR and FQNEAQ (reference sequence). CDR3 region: CASSPGTGGLF. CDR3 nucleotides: TGTGCCAGCAGCCCCGGGACGGGGGGGCTCTTC.

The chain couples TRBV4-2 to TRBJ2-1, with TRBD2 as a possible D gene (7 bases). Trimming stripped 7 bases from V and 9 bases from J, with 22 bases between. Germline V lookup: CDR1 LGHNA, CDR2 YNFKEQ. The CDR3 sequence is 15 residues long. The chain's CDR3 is CASTPEAGARVEQFF. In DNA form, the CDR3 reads TGTGCCAGCACCCCCGAGGCGGGGGCGCGGGTTGAGCAGTTCTTC.

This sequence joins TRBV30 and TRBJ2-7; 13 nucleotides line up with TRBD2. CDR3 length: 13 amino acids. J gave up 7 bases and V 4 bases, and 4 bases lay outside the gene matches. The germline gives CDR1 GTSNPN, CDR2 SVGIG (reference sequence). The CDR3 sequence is CAWNKLAGGEQYF. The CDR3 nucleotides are TGTGCCTGGAATAAACTAGCGGGAGGGGAGCAGTACTTC.

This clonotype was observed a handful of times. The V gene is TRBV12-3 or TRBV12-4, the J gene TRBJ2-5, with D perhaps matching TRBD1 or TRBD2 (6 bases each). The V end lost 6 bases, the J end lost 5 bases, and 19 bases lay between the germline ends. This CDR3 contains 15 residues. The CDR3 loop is CASSPGVGGWETQYF. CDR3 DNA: TGTGCCAGCAGCCCAGGGGTCGGGGGTTGGGAGACCCAGTACTTC.

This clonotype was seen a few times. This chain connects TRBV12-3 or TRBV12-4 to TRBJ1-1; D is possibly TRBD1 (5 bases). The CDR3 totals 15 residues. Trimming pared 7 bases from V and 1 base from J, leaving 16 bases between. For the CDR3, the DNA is TGTGCCAGCAATATCCCGGGACGGAAGAACACTGAAGCTTTCTTT. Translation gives CASNIPGRKNTEAFF.

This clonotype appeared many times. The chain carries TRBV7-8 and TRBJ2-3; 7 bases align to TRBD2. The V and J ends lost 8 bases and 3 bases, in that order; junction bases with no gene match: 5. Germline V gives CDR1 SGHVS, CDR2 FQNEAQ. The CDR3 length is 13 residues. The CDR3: CASSGGLTDTQYF. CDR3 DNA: TGTGCCAGCTCGGGGGGACTTACAGATACGCAGTATTTT. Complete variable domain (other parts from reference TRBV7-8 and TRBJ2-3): GAGVSQSPRYKVAKRGQDVALRCDPISGHVSLFWYQQALGQGPEFLTYFQNEAQLDKSGLPSDRFFAERPEGSVSTLKIQRTQQEDSAVYLCASSGGLTDTQYFGPGTRLTVL.

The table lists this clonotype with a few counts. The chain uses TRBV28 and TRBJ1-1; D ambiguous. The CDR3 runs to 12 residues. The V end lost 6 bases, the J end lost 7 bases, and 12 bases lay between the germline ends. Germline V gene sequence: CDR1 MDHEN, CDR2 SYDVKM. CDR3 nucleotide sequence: TGTGCCAGCAGAGATCCTCGGGGTGAAGCTTTCTTT. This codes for CASRDPRGEAFF.

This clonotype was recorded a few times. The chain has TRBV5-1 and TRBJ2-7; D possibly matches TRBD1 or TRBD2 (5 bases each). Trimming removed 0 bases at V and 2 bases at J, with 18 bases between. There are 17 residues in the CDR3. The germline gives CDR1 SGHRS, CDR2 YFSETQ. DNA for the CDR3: TGCGCCAGCAGCTTGGTTTCTAGTGGGACCGGCACCTACGAGCAGTACTTC. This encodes CASSLVSSGTGTYEQYF. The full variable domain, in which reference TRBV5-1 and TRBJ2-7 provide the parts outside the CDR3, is KAGVTQTPRYLIKTRGQQVTLSCSPISGHRSVSWYQQTPGQGLQFLFEYFSETQRNKGNFPGRFSGRQFSNSRSEMNVSTLELGDSALYLCASSLVSSGTGTYEQYFGPGTRLTVT.

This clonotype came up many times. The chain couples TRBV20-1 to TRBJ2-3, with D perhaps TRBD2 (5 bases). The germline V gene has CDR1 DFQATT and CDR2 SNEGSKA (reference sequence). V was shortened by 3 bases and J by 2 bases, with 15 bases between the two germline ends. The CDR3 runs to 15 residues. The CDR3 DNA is TGCAGTGCTAGTAAACCGGACCGGGACACAGATACGCAGTATTTT. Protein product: CSASKPDRDTDTQYF.

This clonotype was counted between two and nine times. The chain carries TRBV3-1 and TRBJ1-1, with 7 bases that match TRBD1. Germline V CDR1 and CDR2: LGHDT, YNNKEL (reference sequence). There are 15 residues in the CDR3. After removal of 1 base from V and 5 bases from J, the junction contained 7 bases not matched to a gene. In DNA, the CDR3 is TGTGCCAGCAGCCAAGTAAGGGGGCGAGGGACTGAAGCTTTCTTT. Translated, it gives CASSQVRGRGTEAFF.

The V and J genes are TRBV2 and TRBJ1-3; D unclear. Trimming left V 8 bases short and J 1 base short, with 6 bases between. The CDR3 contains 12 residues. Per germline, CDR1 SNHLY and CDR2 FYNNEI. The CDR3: CASAESGNTIYF. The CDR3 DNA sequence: TGTGCCAGCGCCGAGTCTGGAAACACCATATATTTT.

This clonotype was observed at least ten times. The CDR3, as DNA: TGTGCCAGCAGGGGACGAACAGGATCAACTAATGAAAAACTGTTTTTT. This sequence encodes CASRGRTGSTNEKLFF. The chain employs TRBV2 and TRBJ1-4, with a weak D call TRBD1 (5 bases). CDR3 length: 16 amino acids. Deletions cut 6 bases from V and 0 bases from J, with 14 bases between. The germline CDR1 and CDR2 sequences are SNHLY and FYNNEI.

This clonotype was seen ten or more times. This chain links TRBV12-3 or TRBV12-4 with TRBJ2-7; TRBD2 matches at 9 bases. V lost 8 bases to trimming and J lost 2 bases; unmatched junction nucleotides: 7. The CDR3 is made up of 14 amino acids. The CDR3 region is CASGERGVTYEQYF. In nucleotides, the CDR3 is TGTGCCAGCGGCGAGCGGGGGGTGACCTACGAGCAGTACTTC.

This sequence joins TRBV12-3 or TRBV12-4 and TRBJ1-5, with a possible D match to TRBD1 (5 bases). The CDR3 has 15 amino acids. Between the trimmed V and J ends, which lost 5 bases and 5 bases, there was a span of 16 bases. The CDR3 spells CASSLLGRVHQPQHF. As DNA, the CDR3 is TGTGCCAGCAGTCTCCTAGGCAGGGTTCATCAGCCCCAGCATTTT.

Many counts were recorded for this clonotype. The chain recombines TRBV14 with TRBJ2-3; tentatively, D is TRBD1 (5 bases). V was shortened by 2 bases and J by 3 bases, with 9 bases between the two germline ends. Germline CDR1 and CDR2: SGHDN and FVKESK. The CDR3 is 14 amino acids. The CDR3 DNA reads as TGTGCCAGCAGCCAATTAGGGGATACAGATACGCAGTATTTT. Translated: CASSQLGDTDTQYF.

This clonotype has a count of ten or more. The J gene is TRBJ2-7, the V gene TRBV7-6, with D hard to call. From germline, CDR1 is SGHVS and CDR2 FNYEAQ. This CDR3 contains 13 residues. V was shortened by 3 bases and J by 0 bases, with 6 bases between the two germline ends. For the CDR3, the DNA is TGTGCCAGCAGCTTGACTCCCTCCTACGAGCAGTACTTC. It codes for CASSLTPSYEQYF.

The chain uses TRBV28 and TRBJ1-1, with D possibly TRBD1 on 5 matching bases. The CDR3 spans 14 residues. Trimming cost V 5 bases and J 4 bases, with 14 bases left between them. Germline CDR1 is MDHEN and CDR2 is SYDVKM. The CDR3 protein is CASSRQPRITEAFF. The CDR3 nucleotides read TGTGCCAGCAGTCGACAGCCGAGAATCACTGAAGCTTTCTTT.

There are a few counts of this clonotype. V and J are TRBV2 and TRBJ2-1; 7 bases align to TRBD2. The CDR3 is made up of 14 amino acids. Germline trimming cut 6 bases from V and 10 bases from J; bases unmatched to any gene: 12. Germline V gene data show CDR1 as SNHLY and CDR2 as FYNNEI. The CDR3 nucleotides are TGTGCCAGCAGCCGGGGGAGGGGCCTTCGAGAGCAGTTCTTC. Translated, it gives CASSRGRGLREQFF.

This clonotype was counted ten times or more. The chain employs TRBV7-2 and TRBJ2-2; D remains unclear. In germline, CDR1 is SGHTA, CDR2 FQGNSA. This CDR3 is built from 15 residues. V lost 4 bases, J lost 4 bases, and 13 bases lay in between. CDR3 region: CASSSDRQITGELFF. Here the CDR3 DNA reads TGTGCCAGCAGCTCGGACCGACAAATCACCGGGGAGCTGTTTTTT. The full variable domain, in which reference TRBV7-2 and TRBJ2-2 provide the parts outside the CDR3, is GAGVSQSPSNKVTEKGKDVELRCDPISGHTALYWYRQSLGQGLEFLIYFQGNSAPDKSGLPSDRFSAERTGGSVSTLTIQRTQQEDSAVYLCASSSDRQITGELFFGEGSRLTVL.

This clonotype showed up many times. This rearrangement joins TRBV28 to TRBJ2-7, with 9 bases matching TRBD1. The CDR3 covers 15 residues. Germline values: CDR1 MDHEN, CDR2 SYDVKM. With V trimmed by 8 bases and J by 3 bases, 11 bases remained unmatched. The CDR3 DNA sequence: TGTGCCAGCTTATCCCGCGGGACAGGGCACTACGAGCAGTACTTC. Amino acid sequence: CASLSRGTGHYEQYF.

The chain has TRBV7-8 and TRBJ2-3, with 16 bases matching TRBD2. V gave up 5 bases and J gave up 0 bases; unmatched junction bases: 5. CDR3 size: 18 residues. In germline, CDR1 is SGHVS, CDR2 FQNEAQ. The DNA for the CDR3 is TGTGCCAGCAGCCCCGGGACTAGCGGGAGGGAAAGCACAGATACGCAGTATTTT. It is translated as CASSPGTSGRESTDTQYF.

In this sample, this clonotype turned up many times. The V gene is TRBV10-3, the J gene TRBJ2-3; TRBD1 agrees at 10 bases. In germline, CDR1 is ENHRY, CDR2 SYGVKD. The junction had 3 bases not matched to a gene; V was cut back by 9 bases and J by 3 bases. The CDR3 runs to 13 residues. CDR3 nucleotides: TGTGCCATGAGGACAGGGGGGACAGATACGCAGTATTTT. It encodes CAMRTGGTDTQYF.